This passage covers 21 T cell receptor beta chains from one sample sequenced in a study of blood T cell repertoires in COVID-19 (dated by TCRdb to 2020 to 2021). The library was made by the immunoSEQ multiplex PCR assay. Imported from immuneACCESS, the table was reduced by TCRdb to in-frame sequences with V and J called. These copies leave out some clones; in studies compared against another copy, an unresolved V gene accounts for under half, and the cause of the remainder is not known. The sample data list more than 250,000 clones, and roughly 80% of these were observed just once. Of the sample, approximately 5% falls within the top ten clones. The source material was PBMCs or T cells enriched from blood (not recorded which). These receptors all stem from a middle-aged man who had been exposed to COVID-19.

The chain recombines TRBV12-5 with TRBJ2-1, with a tentative D call TRBD2 (6 bases). V lost 6 bases and J lost 2, with 11 bases in between. The CDR3 sequence is 14 residues long. Germline CDR1 is LGHNT and CDR2 is FRNRAP. CDR3 bases: TGTGCTAGTGGCCATGGGGAGGCCTACAATGAGCAGTTCTTC. This translates into CASGHGEAYNEQFF.

By frequency in the sample, this clone is medium-sized. This sequence joins TRBV21-1 and TRBJ2-5; the tabulated D call, TRBD2, remains unverified against the DNA. TRBV21-1 is a recognized pseudogene. CDR3 length equals 13 residues. CDR3 bases: TGTGCCAGCGAGAACGACTTTGAGGAGACCCAGTACTTC. Its protein is CASENDFEETQYF.

This clone was picked up a small number of times. The rearrangement uses TRBV30 and TRBJ2-3, with TRBD1 as a possible D gene (7 bases). Germline V CDR1 and CDR2: GTSNPN, SVGIG (reference sequence). The CDR3 totals 12 residues. Trimming removed 3 bases from V and 6 bases from J, with 10 bases in between. In DNA form, the CDR3 reads TGTGCCTGGAGCAGGGGGGACGATACGCAGTATTTT. Encoded protein: CAWSRGDDTQYF.

V usage is TRBV6-5 and J usage is TRBJ1-6; D might be TRBD1 (5 bases). V lost 8 bases and J lost 9, with 11 bases in between. The CDR3 has 12 residues. Germline V gives CDR1 MNHEY, CDR2 SVGAGI. CDR3 sequence reads: CASGRGGSPLHF. Here the CDR3 DNA reads TGTGCCAGCGGCCGCGGGGGTTCACCCCTCCACTTT.

This chain uses TRBV25-1 with TRBJ1-2; D is possibly TRBD1 (6 bases). Germline assignment: CDR1 MGHDK and CDR2 SYGVNS. V lost 6 bases, J lost 4 bases, and 15 bases lay in between. The CDR3 is 14 residues long. The CDR3 DNA reads as TGTGCCAGCAGCGACGGGGGGGGCGGCTATGGCTACACCTTC. This sequence encodes CASSDGGGGYGYTF.

The chain recombines TRBV5-6 with TRBJ2-5; TRBD2 is a possible D gene (6 bases). The germline V and J ends were trimmed by 7 bases and 1 base, with 14 bases remaining between them. From germline, CDR1 is SGHDT and CDR2 YYEEEE. The CDR3 has 14 residues. The CDR3 bases are TGTGCCAGCGGGCTGGAGCGGGTCCAAGAGACCCAGTACTTC. Residues: CASGLERVQETQYF.

J is TRBJ2-1 and V is TRBV30; TRBD2 matches 8 bases. Germline values: CDR1 GTSNPN, CDR2 SVGIG (reference sequence). CDR3 length: 18 amino acids. V lost 1 base, J lost 4 bases, and 15 bases stayed unmatched. The CDR3 nucleotides are TGTGCCTGGAGTGAGGGACTAGTCCCCCATCGGTCATACAATGAGCAGTTCTTC. Amino acid sequence: CAWSEGLVPHRSYNEQFF.

This clone has just a few counts. The CDR3 DNA reads TGTGCCAGCAGCTTTCTGGGAGAAGTGACCGAGCAGTACTTC. Its protein is CASSFLGEVTEQYF. The chain combines TRBV7-9 with TRBJ2-7, with a weak D call TRBD2 (5 bases). The CDR3 totals 14 residues. Trimming took 3 bases from V and 6 from J, leaving 15 bases between them. Germline V gene sequence: CDR1 SEHNR, CDR2 FQNEAQ (reference sequence). The full variable domain, with the rest looked up from reference TRBV7-9 and TRBJ2-7, is DTGVSQNPRHKITKRGQNVTFRCDPISEHNRLYWYRQTLGQGPEFLTYFQNEAQLEKSRLLSDRFSAERPKGSFSTLEIQRTEQGDSAMYLCASSFLGEVTEQYFGPGTRLTVT.

Here the CDR3 reads CASSSRLAGVGEQYF. The CDR3 nucleotides are TGTGCCAGCAGTTCACGACTAGCGGGAGTGGGTGAGCAGTACTTC. The V gene is TRBV6-5, the J gene TRBJ2-7; 12 bases are a match to TRBD2. Germline lookup yields CDR1 MNHEY and CDR2 SVGAGI. Trimming cost V 4 bases and J 7 bases; bases outside gene matches: 8. The CDR3 length is 15 residues.

This clone was counted at least ten times. This chain uses TRBV18 with TRBJ1-2; TRBD1 matches 7 bases. The J segment lost 7 bases and the V segment lost 3 bases, leaving 11 bases of the junction unmatched. There are 15 residues in the CDR3. Germline loops: CDR1 KGHSH, CDR2 LQKENI. The CDR3 nucleotides read TGTGCCAGCTCACCGGGAACAGGGGCGCAGGGTGGCTACACCTTC. Amino acids: CASSPGTGAQGGYTF.

V gene TRBV30 combines with J gene TRBJ2-3; 7 bases fit TRBD1. The V gene's germline CDR1 is GTSNPN and CDR2 SVGIG (reference sequence). The length of the CDR3 is 14 residues. Losses at the gene ends were 5 bases for V and 6 bases for J; bases not matched to a gene: 11. CDR3: CAWGRPLTGDTQYF. CDR3 bases: TGTGCCTGGGGCCGGCCCTTGACAGGGGATACGCAGTATTTT. Full variable domain (rest looked up from reference TRBV30 and TRBJ2-3): SQTIHQWPATLVQPVGSPLSLECTVEGTSNPNLYWYRQAAGRGLQLLFYSVGIGQISSEVPQNLSASRPQDRQFILSSKKLLLSDSGFYLCAWGRPLTGDTQYFGPGTRLTVL.

The V call is TRBV9, the J call TRBJ1-3, with D perhaps matching TRBD1 (5 bases). The CDR3 runs to 15 residues. Deletions cut 2 bases from V and 3 bases from J, with 12 bases between. Germline V CDR1 and CDR2: SGDLS, YYNGEE. Written as DNA, the CDR3 is TGTGCCAGCAGCGTGGGGGGTGAAGATGGAAACACCATATATTTT. Its translation: CASSVGGEDGNTIYF.

J is TRBJ2-7 and V is TRBV5-4; 7 bases line up with TRBD2. Losses at the gene ends were 3 bases for V and 3 bases for J; bases not matched to a gene: 9. From germline, CDR1 is SGHNT and CDR2 YYREEE (reference sequence). CDR3 length equals 15 residues. The CDR3 here is CASSWDGRPDYEQYF. DNA of the CDR3: TGTGCCAGCAGCTGGGACGGGAGGCCGGACTACGAGCAGTACTTC.

The chain uses TRBV3-1 (or the pseudogene TRBV3-2) and TRBJ2-1; 7 bases agree with TRBD2. This CDR3 has 14 residues. The germline CDR1 and CDR2 sequences are LGHDT and YNNKEL (reference sequence). The junction had 6 bases not matched to a gene; V was cut back by 4 bases and J by 6 bases. This CDR3 reads CASSLGLVSNEQFF. In DNA form, the CDR3 reads TGTGCCAGCAGCCTAGGACTAGTGTCCAATGAGCAGTTCTTC.

This chain connects TRBV5-1 to TRBJ2-7, with D perhaps matching TRBD2 (6 bases). The CDR3 consists of 13 residues. From germline, CDR1 is SGHRS and CDR2 YFSETQ. The V gene lost 4 bases and the J gene lost 6 bases, with 14 bases spanning the gap. CDR3 coding DNA: TGCGCCAGCAGCGTATCCGTCGGGGGCGAGCAGTACTTC. As protein: CASSVSVGGEQYF.

V usage is TRBV6-2 or TRBV6-3 and J usage is TRBJ1-5; D not resolved. The CDR3 length is 15 residues. Trimming removed 0 bases at V and 4 bases at J, with 10 bases between. Germline V gene data show CDR1 as MNHEY and CDR2 as SVGEGT. The CDR3 DNA is TGTGCCAGCAGTTACTCGAGCGCAAGAAATCAGCCCCAGCATTTT. Translated: CASSYSSARNQPQHF.

CDR3 protein: CASSGTGGPISGNTIYF. CDR3 bases: TGTGCCAGCAGCGGGACAGGGGGCCCGATCTCTGGAAACACCATATATTTT. The chain couples TRBV9 to TRBJ1-3; TRBD1 matches 11 bases. Germline loops: CDR1 SGDLS, CDR2 YYNGEE. This CDR3 is built from 17 residues. After removal of 3 bases from V and 0 bases from J, the junction contained 5 bases not matched to a gene. The full variable domain, rest sourced from reference TRBV9 and TRBJ1-3, is DSGVTQTPKHLITATGQRVTLRCSPRSGDLSVYWYQQSLDQGLQFLIQYYNGEERAKGNILERFSAQQFPDLHSELNLSSLELGDSALYFCASSGTGGPISGNTIYFGEGSWLTVV.

The table lists this clone with a few counts. The genes are TRBV12-3 or TRBV12-4 and TRBJ1-4, with a possible D match to TRBD1 (6 bases). CDR3 size: 13 residues. Trimming pared 7 bases from V and 10 bases from J, leaving 16 bases between. DNA for the CDR3: TGTGCCAGCACCCGAAGGGGCAGGGGAAAACTGTTTTTT. Its protein is CASTRRGRGKLFF.

J is TRBJ1-1 and V is TRBV7-9, with 7 nucleotides matching TRBD1. The V gene's germline CDR1 is SEHNR and CDR2 FQNEAQ (reference sequence). The CDR3 contains 14 residues. V shed 6 bases and J 1 base; nucleotides not matched to a gene: 5. The CDR3 region has the DNA TGTGCCAGCAGTTGGGGACAGTGGAACACTGAAGCTTTCTTT. It translates to CASSWGQWNTEAFF.

This clone was observed a single time. This chain joins TRBV30 and TRBJ2-5, with D possibly being TRBD1 (5 bases). Germline V lookup: CDR1 GTSNPN, CDR2 SVGIG (reference sequence). Trimming pared 0 bases from V and 5 bases from J, leaving 7 bases between. CDR3 size: 12 residues. CDR3: CAWSVQVETQYF. The DNA of the CDR3 is TGTGCCTGGAGTGTACAGGTGGAGACCCAGTACTTC.

The chain joins TRBV29-1 to TRBJ2-5, with D uncertain. CDR1 is SQVTM, CDR2 ANQGSEA, per germline. Trimming took off 4 bases at V and 2 bases at J, with 5 bases between the two ends. The CDR3 sequence is 11 residues long. CDR3 sequence reads: CSVASQETQYF. The CDR3 DNA reads as TGCAGCGTTGCTTCGCAAGAGACCCAGTACTTC. The full variable domain, with the rest looked up from reference TRBV29-1 and TRBJ2-5, is SAVISQKPSRDICQRGTSLTIQCQVDSQVTMMFWYRQQPGQSLTLIATANQGSEATYESGFVIDKFPISRPNLTFSTLTVSNMSPEDSSIYLCSVASQETQYFGPGTRLLVL.